The rows below give T cell receptor beta chains drawn from one sample of a study of T cell repertoires in cytomegalovirus infection. Their target antigens are unknown. TCRdb redid the calling of the reads with MiXCR, one entry per CDR3 protein. The sample has hundreds of thousands of distinct CDR3 sequences; about 33% are singletons. The material was cultured CD8+ T cells from PBMCs, obtained from culture after CMV antigen stimulation. The receptors come from a human donor in good health (CMV status not recorded). Some clones in this sample may be carry-over from other donors' samples. Each CDR3 is given with its conserved first and last residue. A D gene is named only where the DNA matches it firmly. Some rows mark clone size as missing; the rest say once, few, many or name a class of expanded clone.

d_call | j_call | v_call | clone_size | cdr3_aa | cdr3_nt
. | TRBJ2-1 | TRBV7-6 | . | CASSLKDGGAEQFF | TGTGCTAGCAGCTTAAAGGATGGAGGAGCCGAGCAGTTCTTC
. | TRBJ1-6 | TRBV6-1 | many | CASSLASGISDTKYTNSYNSPLHF | TGTGCCAGCAGTTTGGCCTCGGGAATATCGGACACCAAATACACTAACTCCTATAATTCACCCCTCCACTTT
. | TRBJ2-5 | TRBV29-1 | few | CSVEDSDMAQETQYF | TGCAGCGTTGAAGACAGCGACATGGCCCAAGAGACCCAGTACTTC
. | TRBJ1-1 | TRBV7-2 | few | CASSPSPNMEYGSTEAFF | TGTGCCAGCAGCCCTAGTCCAAATATGGAGTACGGGAGCACTGAAGCTTTCTTT
TRBD2 | TRBJ2-5 | TRBV29-1 | . | CSVPLAETETQYF | TGCAGCGTTCCCCTAGCGGAGACAGAGACCCAGTACTTC
. | TRBJ2-1 | TRBV6-2/TRBV6-3 | . | CASRTLWVTPGHPHNEQFF | TGTGCCAGCAGAACCCTCTGGGTCACACCGGGACACCCTCACAATGAGCAGTTCTTC
TRBD1 | TRBJ1-1 | TRBV2 | . | CASSDGRTGESEAFF | TGTGCCAGCAGTGATGGAAGGACAGGGGAAAGTGAAGCTTTCTTT
TRBD1 | TRBJ1-1 | TRBV7-8 | . | CTSSLRQGAGTEAFF | TGTACCAGCAGCCTCAGACAGGGGGCGGGCACTGAAGCTTTCTTT
TRBD2 | TRBJ2-1 | TRBV6-1 | . | CAGGGGHEQFF | TGTGCCGGCGGGGGGGGCCATGAGCAGTTCTTC
. | TRBJ2-1 | TRBV27 | . | CASTVDRSSYNEQFF | TGTGCCAGCACCGTCGACAGGAGCTCCTACAATGAGCAGTTCTTC
. | TRBJ2-5 | TRBV6-2/TRBV6-3 | few | CASSYPAARETQYF | TGTGCCAGCAGTTACCCAGCGGCGCGAGAGACCCAGTACTTC
TRBD2 | TRBJ2-1 | TRBV6-2/TRBV6-3 | few | CASISLAGGSYEQFF | TGTGCCAGCATCTCACTAGCGGGGGGTTCTTATGAGCAGTTCTTC
TRBD1 | TRBJ2-1 | TRBV2 | . | CAGTQGDDYNEQFF | TGTGCCGGGACACAGGGGGACGACTACAATGAGCAGTTCTTC
. | TRBJ2-2 | TRBV10-1 | many | CASGRGANTGELFF | TGCGCCAGTGGTCGGGGGGCTAACACCGGGGAGCTGTTTTTT
. | TRBJ1-1 | TRBV6-6 | few | CASSLTGTSTEAFF | TGTGCCAGCAGTTTAACAGGGACCAGCACTGAAGCTTTCTTT
TRBD2 | TRBJ2-3 | TRBV7-8 | few | CASSFGLAESTDTQYF | TGTGCCAGCAGCTTTGGACTAGCGGAGAGCACAGATACGCAGTATTTT
TRBD2 | TRBJ2-3 | TRBV5-4 | . | CASPSVRGGTDTQYF | TGTGCCAGCCCATCGGTTCGGGGGGGCACAGATACGCAGTATTTT
. | TRBJ2-1 | TRBV6-1 | . | CASSDWGLSGSAYNEQFF | TGTGCCAGCAGTGATTGGGGGTTGAGCGGCTCGGCCTACAATGAGCAGTTCTTC
. | TRBJ2-1 | TRBV6-2/TRBV6-3 | few | CASSYEGSVYNEQFF | TGTGCCAGCAGTTACGAGGGGTCTGTCTACAATGAGCAGTTCTTC
TRBD2 | TRBJ2-5 | TRBV7-9 | . | CVSSFPGEGPETQYF | TGTGTCAGCAGCTTCCCGGGGGAGGGGCCAGAGACCCAGTACTTC
. | TRBJ2-5 | TRBV6-5 | . | CASRPGVAKQETQYF | TGTGCCAGCAGACCCGGGGTAGCGAAACAAGAGACCCAGTACTTC
. | TRBJ2-1 | TRBV27 | . | CASSLSSQGSYNEQFF | TGTGCCAGCAGTTTATCGAGTCAGGGCTCCTACAATGAGCAGTTCTTC
. | TRBJ1-4 | TRBV6-1 | . | CASSERRLPILGEKLFF | TGTGCCAGCAGTGAAAGGCGGCTTCCTATTCTGGGTGAAAAACTGTTTTTT
TRBD2 | TRBJ2-1 | TRBV29-1 | . | CSVEQRGNEQFF | TGCAGCGTTGAGCAGCGGGGGAATGAGCAGTTCTTC
. | TRBJ2-7 | TRBV19 | once | CASSSSDSLYEQYF | TGTGCCAGTAGTTCTTCGGACAGCCTCTACGAGCAGTACTTC
. | TRBJ2-7 | TRBV3-1 | few | CASSQEGGLGSYEQYF | TGTGCCAGCAGCCAAGAGGGTGGTTTGGGTTCCTACGAGCAGTACTTC
. | TRBJ1-1 | TRBV4-3 | . | CASSQDGVRAANTEAFF | TGCGCCAGCAGCCAAGATGGGGTGAGGGCAGCGAACACTGAAGCTTTCTTT
TRBD1 | TRBJ1-1 | TRBV19 | . | CASTQGRRTEAFF | TGTGCCAGTACACAGGGGCGAAGGACTGAAGCTTTCTTT
. | TRBJ2-2 | TRBV7-2 | many | CASSWVGGGELFF | TGTGCCAGCAGCTGGGTAGGGGGCGGGGAGCTGTTTTTT